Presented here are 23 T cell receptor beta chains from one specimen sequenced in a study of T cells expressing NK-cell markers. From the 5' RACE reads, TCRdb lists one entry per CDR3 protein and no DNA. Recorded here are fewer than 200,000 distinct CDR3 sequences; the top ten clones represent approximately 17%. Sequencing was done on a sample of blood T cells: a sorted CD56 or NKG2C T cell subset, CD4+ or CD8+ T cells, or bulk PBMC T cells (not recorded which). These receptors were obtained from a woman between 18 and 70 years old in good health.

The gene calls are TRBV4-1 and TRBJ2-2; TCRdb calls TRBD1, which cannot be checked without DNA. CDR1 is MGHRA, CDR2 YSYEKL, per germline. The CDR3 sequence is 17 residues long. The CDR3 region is CASSPFAGGRNTGELFF.

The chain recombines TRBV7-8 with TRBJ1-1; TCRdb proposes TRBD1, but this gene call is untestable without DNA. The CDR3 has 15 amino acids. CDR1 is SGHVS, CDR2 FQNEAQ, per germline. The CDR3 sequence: CASSPRHTRGTEAFF.

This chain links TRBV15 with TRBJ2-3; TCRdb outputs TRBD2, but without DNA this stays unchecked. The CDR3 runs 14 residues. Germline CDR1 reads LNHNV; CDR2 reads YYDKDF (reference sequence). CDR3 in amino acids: CATYAAGSTDTQYF.

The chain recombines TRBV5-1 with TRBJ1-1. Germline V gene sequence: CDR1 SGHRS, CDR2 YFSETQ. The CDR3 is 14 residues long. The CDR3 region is CASSLLQTDTEAFF.

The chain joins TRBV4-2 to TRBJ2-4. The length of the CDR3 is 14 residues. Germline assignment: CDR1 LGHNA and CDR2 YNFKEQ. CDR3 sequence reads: CASSQPSLGNIQYF.

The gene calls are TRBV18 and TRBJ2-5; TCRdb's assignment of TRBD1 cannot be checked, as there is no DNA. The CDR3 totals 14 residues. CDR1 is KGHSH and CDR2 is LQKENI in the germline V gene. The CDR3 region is CASSPSRGGETQYF.

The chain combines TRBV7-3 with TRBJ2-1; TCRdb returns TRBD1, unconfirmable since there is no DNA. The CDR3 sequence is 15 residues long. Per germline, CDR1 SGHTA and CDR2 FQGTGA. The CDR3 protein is CASSPQGLAYNEQFF.

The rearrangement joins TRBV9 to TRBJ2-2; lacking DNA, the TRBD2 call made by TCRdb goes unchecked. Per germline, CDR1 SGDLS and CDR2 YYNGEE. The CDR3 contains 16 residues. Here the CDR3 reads CASSISPAGNTGELFF.

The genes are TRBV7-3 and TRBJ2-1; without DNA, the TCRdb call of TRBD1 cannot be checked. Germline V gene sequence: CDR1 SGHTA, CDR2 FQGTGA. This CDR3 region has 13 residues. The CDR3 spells CASSPGRANEQFF.

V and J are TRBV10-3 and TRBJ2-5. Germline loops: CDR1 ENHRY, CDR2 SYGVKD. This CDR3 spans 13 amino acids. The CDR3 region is CAIREGIQETQYF.

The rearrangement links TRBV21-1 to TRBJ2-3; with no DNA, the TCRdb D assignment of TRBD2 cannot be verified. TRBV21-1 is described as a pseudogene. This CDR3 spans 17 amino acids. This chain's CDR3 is CASSKGTSGGAPDTQYF.

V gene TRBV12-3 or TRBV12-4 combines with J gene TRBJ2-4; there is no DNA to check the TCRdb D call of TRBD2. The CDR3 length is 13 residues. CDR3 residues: CASTRSGGNIQYF.

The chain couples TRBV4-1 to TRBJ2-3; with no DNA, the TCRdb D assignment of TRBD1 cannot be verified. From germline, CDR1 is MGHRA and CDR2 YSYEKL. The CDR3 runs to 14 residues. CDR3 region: CASSQEWGQGTQYF.

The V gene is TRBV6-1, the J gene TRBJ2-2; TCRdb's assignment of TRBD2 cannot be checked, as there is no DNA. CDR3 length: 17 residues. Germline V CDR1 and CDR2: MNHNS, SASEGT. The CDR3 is CASSRSTSGGRRGELFF.

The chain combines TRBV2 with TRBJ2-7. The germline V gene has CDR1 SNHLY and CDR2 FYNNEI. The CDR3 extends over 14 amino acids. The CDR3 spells CASSVGPGAYEQYF.

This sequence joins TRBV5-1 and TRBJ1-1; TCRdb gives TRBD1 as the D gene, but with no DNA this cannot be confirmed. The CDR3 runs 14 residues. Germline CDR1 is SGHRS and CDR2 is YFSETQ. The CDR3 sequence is CASSWRQGRDEAFF.

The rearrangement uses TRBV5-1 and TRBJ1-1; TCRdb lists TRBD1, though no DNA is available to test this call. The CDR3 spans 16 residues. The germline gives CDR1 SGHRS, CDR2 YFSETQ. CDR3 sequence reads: CASSYDRGKSDTEAFF.

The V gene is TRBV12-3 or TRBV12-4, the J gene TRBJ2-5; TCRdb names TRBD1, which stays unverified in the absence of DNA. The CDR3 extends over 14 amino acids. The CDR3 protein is CASSFLQGAETQYF.

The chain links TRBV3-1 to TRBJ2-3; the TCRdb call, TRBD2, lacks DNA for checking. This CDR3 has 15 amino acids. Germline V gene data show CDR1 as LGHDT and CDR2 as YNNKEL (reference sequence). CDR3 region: CASSRQRKGTDTQYF.

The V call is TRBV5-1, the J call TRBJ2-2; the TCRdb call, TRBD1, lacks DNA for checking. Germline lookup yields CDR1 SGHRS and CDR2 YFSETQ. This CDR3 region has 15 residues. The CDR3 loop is CASSWEDRTSGELFF.

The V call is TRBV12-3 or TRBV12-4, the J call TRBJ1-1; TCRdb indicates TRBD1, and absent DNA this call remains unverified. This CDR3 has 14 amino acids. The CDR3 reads CASSLLPQGPEAFF.

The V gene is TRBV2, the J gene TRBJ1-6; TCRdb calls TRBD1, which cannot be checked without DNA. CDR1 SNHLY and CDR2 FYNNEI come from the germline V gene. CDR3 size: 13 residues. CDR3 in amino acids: CASSWGLGSPLHF. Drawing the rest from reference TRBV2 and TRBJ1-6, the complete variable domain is EPEVTQTPSHQVTQMGQEVILRCVPISNHLYFYWYRQILGQKVEFLVSFYNNEISEKSEIFDDQFSVERPDGSNFTLKIRSTKLEDSAMYFCASSWGLGSPLHFGNGTRLTVT.

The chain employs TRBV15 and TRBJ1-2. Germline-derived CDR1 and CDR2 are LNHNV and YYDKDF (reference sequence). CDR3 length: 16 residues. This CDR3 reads CATSPLGEVLNYGYTF.